The rows below give T cell receptor beta chains drawn from one sample of a study of blood T cell repertoires in COVID-19. The protocol was immunoSEQ multiplex PCR, while the TCRdb copy is restricted to in-frame clones and leaves out a portion. The table has 200,000 to 250,000 clones, approximately 80% seen once. Sequenced: peripheral blood. The receptors were gathered from a woman in her forties or fifties with acute or convalescent COVID-19. Both conserved end residues are part of each CDR3. D genes are given only for firm matches. Only part of the rows carry a size: once, few, many, or a class if the clone is expanded.

j_call d_call v_call clone_size cdr3_nt cdr3_aa
TRBJ2-3 TRBD2 TRBV5-4 NA TGTGCCAGCAGCTTCGGACTAGCGGGACTCCCCGTCCCAGATACGCAGTATTTT CASSFGLAGLPVPDTQYF
TRBJ2-6 TRBD2 TRBV6-6 NA TGTGCCAGCAAAGATAGCGGGGGGAGCGCCAACGTCCTGACTTTC CASKDSGGSANVLTF
TRBJ1-3 TRBD1 TRBV28 NA TGTGCCAGCAGTTTGGAGTTCGGGGACAGCATCTCCTCTGGAAACACCATATATTTT CASSLEFGDSISSGNTIYF
TRBJ2-4 NA TRBV27 NA TGTGCCAGCAGCGACAGAGCTCTAGCCAAAAACATTCAGTACTTC CASSDRALAKNIQYF
TRBJ1-1 NA TRBV27 NA TGTGCCAGCAGTCCAAACGGGGGAGGGTTGGGCACTGAAGCTTTCTTT CASSPNGGGLGTEAFF
TRBJ1-1 NA TRBV6-5 NA TGTGCCAGCGGGCGGGTGAACACTGAAGCTTTCTTT CASGRVNTEAFF
TRBJ1-2 TRBD1 TRBV28 NA TGTGCCAGCAGTTTCCGGGGGAGACAGGGGTCGGATGGCTACACCTTC CASSFRGRQGSDGYTF
TRBJ1-4 NA TRBV28 NA TGTGCCAGCAGTGAGCATCAGGGAGGAGTCGAAAAACTGTTTTTT CASSEHQGGVEKLFF
TRBJ1-1 TRBD1 TRBV12-5 few TGTGCTAGTGGTTTTGGACAGGGGAAAGCTCGGACTGAAGCTTTCTTT CASGFGQGKARTEAFF
TRBJ1-2 NA TRBV5-1 once TGCGCCAGCAGCCCGGGGAGGGTTGCGCAGGACTATGGCTACACCTTC CASSPGRVAQDYGYTF
TRBJ2-2 NA TRBV5-1 NA TGCGCCAGCATGTCGCAGGGAGGAGCCGGGGAGCTGTTTTTT CASMSQGGAGELFF
TRBJ2-5 TRBD2 TRBV3-1/TRBV3-2 NA TGTGCCAGCAGCCAAGATCACGCGGGGGTATGGGAGACCCAGTACTTC CASSQDHAGVWETQYF
TRBJ2-2 TRBD1 TRBV24-1 NA TGTGCCACCAGTGATCACAGGGGGCGTACCGGGGAGCTGTTTTTT CATSDHRGRTGELFF
TRBJ2-2 TRBD1 TRBV9 NA TGTGCCAGCAGCCTCGGGACAGGGGAAACCGGGGAGCTGTTTTTT CASSLGTGETGELFF
TRBJ2-5 TRBD1 TRBV28 NA TGTGCCAGCAGTTTAGGGACAGGGTCCGCAGGAGAGACCCAGTACTTC CASSLGTGSAGETQYF
TRBJ2-3 TRBD2 TRBV28 NA TGTGCCAGCAGTTTTGGTCGGGGGGGCACAGATACGCAGTATTTT CASSFGRGGTDTQYF
TRBJ1-6 NA TRBV10-3 NA TGTGCCATCAGTGGGGAGGAGTTTTCACCCCTCCACTTT CAISGEEFSPLHF
TRBJ2-7 TRBD2 TRBV6-4 NA TGTGCCAGCTTAAGAGAGCGGGGGAACGGGTACTTC CASLRERGNGYF
TRBJ2-2 NA TRBV7-3 once TGTGCCAGCAGCCGAGTGACAACCGGGGAGCTGTTTTTT CASSRVTTGELFF
TRBJ1-3 NA TRBV7-6 NA TGTGCCAGCAGCCGCCAGCCGGGTGACTCTGGAAACACCATATATTTT CASSRQPGDSGNTIYF
TRBJ1-2 TRBD1 TRBV9 NA TGTGCCAGCAGCCTCCGGGACAGTAATTACTATGGCTACACCTTC CASSLRDSNYYGYTF
TRBJ1-6 TRBD1 TRBV19 NA TGTGCCAGTAGACGACAGGGGGTTTCTAATTCACCCCTCCACTTT CASRRQGVSNSPLHF
TRBJ1-5 NA TRBV16 NA TGTGCCAGCAGCCCTTTTCTAAATCAGCCCCAGCATTTT CASSPFLNQPQHF
TRBJ2-7 TRBD1 TRBV4-2 NA TGTGCCAGCAGCCAAGGGACAGGGACCTACGAGCAGTACTTC CASSQGTGTYEQYF
TRBJ2-5 TRBD1 TRBV11-3 NA TGTGCCAGCAGCTTACAGGGGGCTCCCCAAGAGACCCAGTACTTC CASSLQGAPQETQYF
TRBJ1-5 TRBD1 TRBV28 NA TGTGCCAGCAACTCAGGGGGGCGGGCCTATAGCAATCAGCCCCAGCATTTT CASNSGGRAYSNQPQHF
TRBJ2-2 NA TRBV6-6 few TGTGCCACTTACGAACAGGGTGGTACCGGGGAGCTGTTTTTT CATYEQGGTGELFF
TRBJ2-1 NA TRBV6-5 NA TGTGCCAGTACTAAGACAGACAATGAGCAGTTCTTC CASTKTDNEQFF
TRBJ1-1 TRBD1 TRBV7-9 NA TGTGCCAGCAGCTTAACTACAGGGGGCACTGAAGCTTTCTTT CASSLTTGGTEAFF